This T cell receptor (beta chain) emerged from a study of STAT5B mutations in CD4+ large granular lymphocyte leukemia. Findings and limits, study-wide: Without putative leukemic clones, patient CD4-sorted repertoires remained more clonal than healthy CD4+ repertoires. Around 25% of private leukemic clonotypes occurred rarely in other patients' non-leukemic repertoires.

This clone has more than one count but fewer than ten. Its antigen is unknown. Germline CDR1 and CDR2: MNHNY and SVGAGI (reference sequence). V lost 4 bases and J 9 bases, leaving 10 bases between the germline ends. The CDR3 runs 12 residues. TCRdb's copy holds only in-frame clones and misses some; the assay was immunoSEQ multiplex PCR. The sample lists tens of thousands of clones, around 70% occurring once. The source is a human donor in good health. Sequenced material: CD4+ T cells from blood buffy coats. This rearrangement joins TRBV6-6 to TRBJ2-1, with a possible D match to TRBD2 (6 bases). Here the CDR3 reads CASSWAGSEQFF. Written as DNA, the CDR3 is TGTGCCAGCAGTTGGGCGGGAAGTGAGCAGTTCTTC.